The sequence of this TCR beta chain was determined in a study of blood T cell repertoires in COVID-19. Data came from immunoSEQ multiplex PCR; TCRdb stores just in-frame clones and leaves some out. The top ten clones hold about 8.1% of a sample with under 150,000 clones, 84% of them seen once. CDR3 length equals 12 residues. Germline lookup yields CDR1 MNHNY and CDR2 SVGAGI (reference sequence). V was clipped by 1 base and J by 10 bases, with 10 bases between them. This chain connects TRBV6-6 to TRBJ1-1; perhaps TRBD1 as D (6 bases). The sequence was collected from a woman aged 35 to 49 with acute or convalescent COVID-19. Source material: peripheral blood. The CDR3 DNA sequence: TGTGCCAGCAGTTACTTTCAGGGGATAGCTTTCTTT. It encodes CASSYFQGIAFF.